This TCR beta chain was obtained from a study of CD8 T cells in Susac syndrome. Germline CDR1 is SQVTM and CDR2 is ANQGSEA. The CDR3 contains 12 residues. J was trimmed by 1 base and V by 7 bases; bases with no gene match: 3. Random hexamers were used to reverse transcribe the RNA input (0.5 to 1 ug). The immunoSEQ assay covered 54 Vbeta and 13 Jbeta segments for CDR3. TCRdb re-derived calls from the immunoSEQ multiplex PCR reads in MiXCR, one entry per CDR3 protein. This table holds approximately 160,000 distinct CDR3 sequences, 85% to 95% found once. Sequenced sample: CD4+ T cells from PBMCs. The chain recombines TRBV29-1 with TRBJ1-2; 7 nucleotides align to TRBD1. The sequence was obtained from a human donor in good health. The CDR3 nucleotides are TGCAGCGCCCGGGACAGTAACTATGGCTACACCTTC. It encodes CSARDSNYGYTF.